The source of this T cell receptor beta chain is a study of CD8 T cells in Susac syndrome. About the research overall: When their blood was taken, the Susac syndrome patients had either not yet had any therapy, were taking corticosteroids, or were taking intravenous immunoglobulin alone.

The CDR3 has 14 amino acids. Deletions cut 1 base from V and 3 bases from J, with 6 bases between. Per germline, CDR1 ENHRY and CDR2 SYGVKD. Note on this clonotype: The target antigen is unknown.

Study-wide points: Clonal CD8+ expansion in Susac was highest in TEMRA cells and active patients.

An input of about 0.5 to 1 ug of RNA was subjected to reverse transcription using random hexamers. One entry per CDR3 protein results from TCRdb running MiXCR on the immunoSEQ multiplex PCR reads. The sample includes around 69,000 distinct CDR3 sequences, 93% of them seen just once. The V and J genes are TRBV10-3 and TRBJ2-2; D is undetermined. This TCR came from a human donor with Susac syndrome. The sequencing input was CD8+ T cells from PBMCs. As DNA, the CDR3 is TGTGCCATCAGTGAGTTGGGATACACCGGGGAGCTGTTTTTT. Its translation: CAISELGYTGELFF.